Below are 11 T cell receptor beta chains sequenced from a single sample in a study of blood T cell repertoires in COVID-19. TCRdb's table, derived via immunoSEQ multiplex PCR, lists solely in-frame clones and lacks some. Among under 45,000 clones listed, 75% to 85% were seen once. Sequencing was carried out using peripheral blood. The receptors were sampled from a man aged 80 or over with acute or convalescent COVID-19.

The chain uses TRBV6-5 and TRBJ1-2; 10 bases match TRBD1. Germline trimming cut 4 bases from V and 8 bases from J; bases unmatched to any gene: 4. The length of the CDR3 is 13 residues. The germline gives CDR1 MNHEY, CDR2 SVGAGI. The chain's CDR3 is CASSSGQGGGYTF. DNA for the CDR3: TGTGCCAGCAGTTCCGGACAGGGGGGCGGCTACACCTTC.

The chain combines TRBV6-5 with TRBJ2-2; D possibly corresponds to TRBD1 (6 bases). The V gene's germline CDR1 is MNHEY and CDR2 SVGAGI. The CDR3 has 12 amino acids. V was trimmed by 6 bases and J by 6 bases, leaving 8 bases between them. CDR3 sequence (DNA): TGTGCCAGCAGCCACAGGGCCGGGGAGCTGTTTTTT. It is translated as CASSHRAGELFF.

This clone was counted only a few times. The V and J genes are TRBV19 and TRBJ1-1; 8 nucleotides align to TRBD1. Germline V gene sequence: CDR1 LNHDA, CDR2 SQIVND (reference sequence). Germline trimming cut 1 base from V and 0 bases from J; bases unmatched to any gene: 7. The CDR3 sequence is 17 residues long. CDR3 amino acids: CASSIAPWTGLNTEAFF. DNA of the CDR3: TGTGCCAGTAGTATAGCCCCATGGACAGGGCTGAACACTGAAGCTTTCTTT.

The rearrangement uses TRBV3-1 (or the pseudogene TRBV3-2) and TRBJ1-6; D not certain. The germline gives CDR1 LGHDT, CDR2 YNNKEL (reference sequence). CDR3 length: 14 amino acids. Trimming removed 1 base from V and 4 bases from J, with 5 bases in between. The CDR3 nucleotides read TGTGCCAGCAGCCAAGGGGCTTATAATTCACCCCTCCACTTT. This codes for CASSQGAYNSPLHF.

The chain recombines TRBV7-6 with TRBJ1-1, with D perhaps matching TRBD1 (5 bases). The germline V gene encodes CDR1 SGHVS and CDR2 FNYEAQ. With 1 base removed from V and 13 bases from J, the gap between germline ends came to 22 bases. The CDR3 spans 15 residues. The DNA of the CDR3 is TGTGCCAGCAGCTTAGTGGACGGCCCGGGCCCGGGGGTTTTCTTT. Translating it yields CASSLVDGPGPGVFF.

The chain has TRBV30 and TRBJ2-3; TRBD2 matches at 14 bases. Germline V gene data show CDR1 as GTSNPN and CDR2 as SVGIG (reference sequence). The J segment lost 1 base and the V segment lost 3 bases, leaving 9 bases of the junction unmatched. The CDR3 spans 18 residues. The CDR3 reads CAWSAGTSGSSGTDTQYF. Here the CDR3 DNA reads TGTGCCTGGAGCGCTGGGACTAGCGGGAGTAGTGGCACAGATACGCAGTATTTT.

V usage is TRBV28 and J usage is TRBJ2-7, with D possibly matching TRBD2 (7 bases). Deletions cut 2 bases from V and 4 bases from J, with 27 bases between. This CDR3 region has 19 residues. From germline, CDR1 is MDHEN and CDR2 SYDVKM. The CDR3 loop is CASSLVGASGKGSRYEQYF. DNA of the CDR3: TGTGCCAGCAGTTTAGTGGGGGCTAGCGGAAAGGGTAGTCGATACGAGCAGTACTTC.

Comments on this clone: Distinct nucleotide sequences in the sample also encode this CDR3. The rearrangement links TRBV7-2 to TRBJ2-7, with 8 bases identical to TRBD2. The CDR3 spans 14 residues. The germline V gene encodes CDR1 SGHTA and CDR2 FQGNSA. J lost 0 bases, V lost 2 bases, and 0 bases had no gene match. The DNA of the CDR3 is TGTGCCAGCAGCTTAAGCGGGAGCTCCTACGAGCAGTACTTC. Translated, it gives CASSLSGSSYEQYF.

The CDR3 DNA reads as TGTGCCACCAGCAGTGACAAGGGTAGCGGACAGCCCCAGCATTTT. Translation: CATSSDKGSGQPQHF. The V gene is TRBV15, the J gene TRBJ1-5; no reliable D call. This CDR3 is built from 15 residues. Deletions cut 3 bases from V and 7 bases from J, with 16 bases between. The germline V gene has CDR1 LNHNV and CDR2 YYDKDF (reference sequence).

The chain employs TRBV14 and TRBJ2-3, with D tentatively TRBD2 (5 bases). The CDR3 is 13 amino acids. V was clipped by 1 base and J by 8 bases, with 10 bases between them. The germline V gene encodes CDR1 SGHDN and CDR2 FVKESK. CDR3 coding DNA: TGTGCCAGCAGCCAAGGAGAGGGCGGTACGCAGTATTTT. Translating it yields CASSQGEGGTQYF.

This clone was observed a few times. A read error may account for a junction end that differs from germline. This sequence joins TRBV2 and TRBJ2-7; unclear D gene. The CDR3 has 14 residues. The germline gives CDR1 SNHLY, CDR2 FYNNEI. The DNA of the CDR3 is TGTGCCAGCAGCGAAGTCGTAGAGTCCTACGAGCAGTACTTC. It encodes CASSEVVESYEQYF.